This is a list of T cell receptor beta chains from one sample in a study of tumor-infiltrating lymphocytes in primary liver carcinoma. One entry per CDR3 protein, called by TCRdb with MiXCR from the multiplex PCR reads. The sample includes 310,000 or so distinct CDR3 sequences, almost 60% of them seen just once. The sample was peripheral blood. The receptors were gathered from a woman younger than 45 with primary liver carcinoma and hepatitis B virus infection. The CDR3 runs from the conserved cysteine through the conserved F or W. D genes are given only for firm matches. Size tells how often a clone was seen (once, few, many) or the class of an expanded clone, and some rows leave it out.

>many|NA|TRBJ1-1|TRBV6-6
CASKKGEGGTEAFF
TGTGCCAGCAAAAAGGGGGAAGGTGGCACTGAAGCTTTCTTT
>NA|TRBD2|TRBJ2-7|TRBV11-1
CASSPRLAVYYEQYF
TGTGCCAGCAGCCCAAGACTAGCGGTTTACTACGAGCAGTACTTC
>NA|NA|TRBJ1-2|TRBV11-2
CASSLEGRLTYGYTF
TGTGCCAGCAGCTTAGAGGGCAGACTGACTTATGGCTACACTTTC
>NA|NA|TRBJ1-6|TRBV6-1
CASSAEFYNSPLHF
TGTGCCAGCAGTGCGGAGTTCTATAATTCACCCCTCCACTTT
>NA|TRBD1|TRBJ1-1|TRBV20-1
CSARQGRALF
TGCAGTGCCCGACAGGGAAGAGCTTTATTT
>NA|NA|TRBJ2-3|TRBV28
CASRENTDTQYF
TGTGCCAGCAGGGAAAACACAGATACGCAGTATTTT
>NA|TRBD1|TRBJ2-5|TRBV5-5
CASSFDRGRETQYF
TGTGCCAGCAGTTTCGACAGGGGCAGAGAGACCCAGTACTTC
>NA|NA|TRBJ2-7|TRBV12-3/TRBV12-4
CTSSLNRWNEQYF
TGTACTAGCAGTTTAAACAGGTGGAACGAGCAGTACTTC
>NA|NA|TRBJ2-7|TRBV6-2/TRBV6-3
CANSPARGQYF
TGTGCCAACAGTCCCGCCCGGGGGCAGTACTTC
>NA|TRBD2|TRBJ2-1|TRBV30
CAWSGLAGPSSYNEQFF
TGTGCCTGGAGTGGACTAGCGGGACCTAGCTCCTACAATGAGCAGTTCTTC
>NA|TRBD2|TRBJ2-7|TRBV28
CASSLSGAHEQYF
TGTGCCAGCAGTTTAAGCGGGGCCCACGAGCAGTACTTC
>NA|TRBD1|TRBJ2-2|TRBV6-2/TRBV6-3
CASRPSRTGTGELFF
TGTGCCAGCAGACCTTCCAGGACAGGCACCGGGGAGCTGTTTTTT
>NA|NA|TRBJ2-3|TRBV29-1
CSVGVVGGTDTQYF
TGTAGCGTTGGAGTAGTAGGGGGCACAGATACGCAGTATTTT
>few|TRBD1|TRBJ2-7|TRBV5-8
CASSLGDRVRNSEQYF
TGTGCCAGTAGCTTGGGGGACAGGGTTCGTAATTCCGAGCAGTACTTC
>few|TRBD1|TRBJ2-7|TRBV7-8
CASSLGQGTREQYF
TGTGCCAGCAGCTTAGGACAGGGCACGCGGGAGCAGTACTTC
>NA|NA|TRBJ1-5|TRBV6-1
CASSEEGGRNQSQHF
TGTGCTAGCAGTGAAGAAGGGGGAAGGAATCAGTCCCAGCATTTT
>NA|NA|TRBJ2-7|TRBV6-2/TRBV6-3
CASTLRGRAGAYEQYF
TGTGCCAGCACTTTAAGAGGTCGGGCCGGGGCCTACGAGCAGTACTTC
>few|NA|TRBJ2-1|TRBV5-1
CASSLGQLYNEQFF
TGCGCCAGCAGCTTAGGGCAGTTGTACAATGAGCAGTTCTTC
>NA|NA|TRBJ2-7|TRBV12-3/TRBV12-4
CASSMLGYEQYF
TGTGCCAGCAGTATGTTGGGTTACGAGCAGTACTTC
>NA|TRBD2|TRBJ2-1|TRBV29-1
CSVEDWGTSGRYEQFF
TGCAGCGTTGAAGATTGGGGGACTAGCGGGAGGTATGAGCAGTTCTTC
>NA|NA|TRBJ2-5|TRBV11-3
CASSLRWQVQEIQYF
TGTGCCAGCAGCTTAAGGTGGCAGGTCCAAGAGATCCAGTACTTC
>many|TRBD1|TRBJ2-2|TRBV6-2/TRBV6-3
CASSLGTGITGELFF
TGTGCCAGCAGTTTGGGGACAGGGATCACCGGGGAGCTGTTTTTT
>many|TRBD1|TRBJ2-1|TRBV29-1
CSVVWGLGRGTGLNEQFF
TGCAGCGTTGTGTGGGGTTTAGGTAGGGGGACAGGGCTCAATGAGCAGTTCTTC
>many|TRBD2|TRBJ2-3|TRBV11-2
CASSLDRGVTDTQYF
TGTGCCAGCAGCTTAGATCGGGGGGTCACAGATACGCAGTATTTT
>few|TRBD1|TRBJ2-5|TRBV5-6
CASSLRQGPQETQYF
TGTGCCAGCAGCTTGCGACAGGGGCCACAAGAGACCCAGTACTTC
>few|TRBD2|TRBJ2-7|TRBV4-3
CASSQILADPSYEQYF
TGCGCCAGCAGCCAGATACTAGCGGATCCCTCCTACGAGCAGTACTTC
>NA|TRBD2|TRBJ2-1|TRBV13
CASSLGTSGNNEQIF
TGTGCCAGCAGCTTGGGGACTAGCGGGAACAATGAGCAGATCTTC
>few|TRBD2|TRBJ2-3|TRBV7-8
CAGSLALAGGTDTQYF
TGTGCCGGCAGCTTAGCCTTAGCGGGAGGCACAGATACGCAGTATTTT
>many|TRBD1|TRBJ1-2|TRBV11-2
CASSGTGGGYGYTF
TGTGCCAGCAGCGGGACAGGGGGCGGCTATGGCTACACCTTC
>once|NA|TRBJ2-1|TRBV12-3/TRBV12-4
CAGSYYNEQFF
TGTGCCGGCAGTTACTACAATGAGCAGTTCTTC
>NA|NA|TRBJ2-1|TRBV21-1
CASSKTGGDEQFF
TGTGCCAGCAGCAAGACCGGGGGGGATGAGCAGTTCTTC
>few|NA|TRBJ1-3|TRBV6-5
CASTRIQGPSGNTIYF
TGTGCCAGCACCCGGATACAGGGACCCTCTGGAAACACCATATATTTT
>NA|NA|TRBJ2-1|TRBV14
CASSQDFAPKQFF
TGTGCCAGCAGCCAAGATTTTGCCCCTAAGCAGTTCTTC
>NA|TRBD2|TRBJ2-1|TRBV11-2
CASRENAGASGSYEQFF
TGCGCCAGCAGAGAAAACGCAGGGGCTAGCGGGAGCTATGAGCAGTTCTTC
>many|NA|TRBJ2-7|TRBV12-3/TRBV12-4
CASSLAGAREQYF
TGTGCCAGCAGTTTAGCGGGAGCCCGGGAGCAGTACTTC
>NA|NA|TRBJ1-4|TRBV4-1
CASSQEGAGGEKLFF
TGCGCCAGCAGCCAAGAAGGGGCTGGTGGAGAAAAACTGTTTTTT
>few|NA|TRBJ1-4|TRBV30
CAWSNLLQGYNEKLFF
TGTGCCTGGAGTAATCTCTTACAGGGCTATAATGAAAAACTGTTTTTT